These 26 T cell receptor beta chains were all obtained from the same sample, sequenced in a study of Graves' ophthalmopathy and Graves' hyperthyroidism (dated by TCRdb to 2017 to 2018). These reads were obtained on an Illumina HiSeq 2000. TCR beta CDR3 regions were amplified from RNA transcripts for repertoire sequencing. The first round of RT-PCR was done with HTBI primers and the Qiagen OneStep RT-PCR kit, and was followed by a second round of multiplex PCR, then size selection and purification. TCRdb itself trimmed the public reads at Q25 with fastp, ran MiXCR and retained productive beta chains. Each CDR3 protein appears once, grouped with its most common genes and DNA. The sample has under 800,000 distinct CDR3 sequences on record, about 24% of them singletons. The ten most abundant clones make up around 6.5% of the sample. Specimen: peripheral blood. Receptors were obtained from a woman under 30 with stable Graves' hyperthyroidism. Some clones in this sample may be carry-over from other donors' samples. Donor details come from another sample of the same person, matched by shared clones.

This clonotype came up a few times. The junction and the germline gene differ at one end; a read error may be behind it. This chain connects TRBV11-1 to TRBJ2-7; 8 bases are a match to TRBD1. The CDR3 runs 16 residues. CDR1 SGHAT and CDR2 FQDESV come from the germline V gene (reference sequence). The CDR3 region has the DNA TGTGTCAGCAGCTTCATTAGGGTGACAGGGGAATACGAGCAGTACTTC. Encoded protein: CVSSFIRVTGEYEQYF.

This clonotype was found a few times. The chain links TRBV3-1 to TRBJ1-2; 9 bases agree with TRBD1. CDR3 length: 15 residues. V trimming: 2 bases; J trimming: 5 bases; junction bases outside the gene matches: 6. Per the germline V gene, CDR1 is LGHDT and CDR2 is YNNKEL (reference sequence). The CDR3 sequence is CASSQFTGGRYGYTF. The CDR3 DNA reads TGTGCCAGCAGCCAATTCACAGGGGGCAGGTATGGCTACACCTTC.

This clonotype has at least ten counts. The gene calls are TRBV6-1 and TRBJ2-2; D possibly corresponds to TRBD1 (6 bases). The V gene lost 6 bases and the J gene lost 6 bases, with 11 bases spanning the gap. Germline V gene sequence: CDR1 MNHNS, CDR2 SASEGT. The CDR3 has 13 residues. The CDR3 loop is CASRTQGSGELFF. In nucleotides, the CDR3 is TGTGCCAGCAGGACGCAGGGGTCCGGGGAGCTGTTTTTT.

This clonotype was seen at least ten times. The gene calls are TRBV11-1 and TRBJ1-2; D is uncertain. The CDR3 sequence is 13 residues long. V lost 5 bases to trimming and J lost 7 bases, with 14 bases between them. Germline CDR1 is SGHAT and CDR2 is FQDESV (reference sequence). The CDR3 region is CASSKDPLGGYTF. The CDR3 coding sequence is TGTGCCAGCAGCAAGGACCCCTTAGGTGGCTACACCTTC.

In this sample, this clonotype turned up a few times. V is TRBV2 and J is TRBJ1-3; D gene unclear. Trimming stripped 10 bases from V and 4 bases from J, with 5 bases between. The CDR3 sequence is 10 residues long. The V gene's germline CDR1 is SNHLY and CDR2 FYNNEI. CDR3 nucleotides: TGTGCCACTTCCGGAAACACCATATATTTT. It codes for CATSGNTIYF.

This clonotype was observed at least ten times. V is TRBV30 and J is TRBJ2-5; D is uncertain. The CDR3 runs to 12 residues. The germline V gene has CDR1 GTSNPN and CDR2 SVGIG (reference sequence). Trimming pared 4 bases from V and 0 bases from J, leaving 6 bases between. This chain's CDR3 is CAWTLNQETQYF. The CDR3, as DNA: TGTGCCTGGACTCTGAACCAAGAGACCCAGTACTTC. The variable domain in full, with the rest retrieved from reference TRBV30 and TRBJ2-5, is SQTIHQWPATLVQPVGSPLSLECTVEGTSNPNLYWYRQAAGRGLQLLFYSVGIGQISSEVPQNLSASRPQDRQFILSSKKLLLSDSGFYLCAWTLNQETQYFGPGTRLLVL.

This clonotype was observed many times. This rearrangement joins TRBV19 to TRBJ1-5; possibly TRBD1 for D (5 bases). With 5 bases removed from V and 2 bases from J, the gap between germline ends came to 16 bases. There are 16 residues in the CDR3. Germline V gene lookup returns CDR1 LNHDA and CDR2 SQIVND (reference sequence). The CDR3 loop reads CASSPRQQFGNQPQHF. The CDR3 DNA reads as TGTGCCAGTAGTCCCCGACAGCAGTTCGGCAATCAGCCCCAGCATTTT.

CDR3 sequence reads: CASSLWTVINIQYF. The CDR3 nucleotides are TGTGCCAGCAGCCTTTGGACGGTGATAAACATTCAGTACTTC. V is TRBV12-3 or TRBV12-4 and J is TRBJ2-4; no firm D call. V lost 6 bases, J lost 6 bases, and 15 bases lay in between. The CDR3 has 14 residues.

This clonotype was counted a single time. The CDR3, as DNA: TGTGCCAGTAGTACGGACCCGGACAGGGGGTTTAACTATGGCTACACCTTC. Translating it yields CASSTDPDRGFNYGYTF. The chain recombines TRBV19 with TRBJ1-2, with 10 bases that match TRBD1. This CDR3 comprises 17 residues. With V trimmed by 4 bases and J by 1 base, 9 bases remained unmatched. Germline-derived CDR1 and CDR2 are LNHDA and SQIVND (reference sequence).

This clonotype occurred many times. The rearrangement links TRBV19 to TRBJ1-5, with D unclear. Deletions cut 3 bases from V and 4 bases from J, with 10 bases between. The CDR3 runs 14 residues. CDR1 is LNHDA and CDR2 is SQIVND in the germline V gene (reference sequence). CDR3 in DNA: TGTGCCAGTAGTATTTCGGGGTTGAATCAGCCCCAGCATTTT. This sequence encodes CASSISGLNQPQHF.

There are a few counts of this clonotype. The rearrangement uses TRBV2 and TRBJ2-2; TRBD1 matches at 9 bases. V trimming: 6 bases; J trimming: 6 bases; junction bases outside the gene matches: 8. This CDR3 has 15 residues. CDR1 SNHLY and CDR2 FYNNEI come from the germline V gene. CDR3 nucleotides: TGTGCCAGCAGCGCCGGGACAGGGATGGCCGGGGAGCTGTTTTTT. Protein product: CASSAGTGMAGELFF.

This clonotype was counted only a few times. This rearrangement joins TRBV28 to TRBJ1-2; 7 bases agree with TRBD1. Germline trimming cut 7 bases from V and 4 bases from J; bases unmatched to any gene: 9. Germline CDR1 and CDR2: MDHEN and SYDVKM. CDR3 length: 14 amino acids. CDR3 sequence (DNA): TGTGCCAGCAAACGGGGGGACAGACCCTATGGCTACACCTTC. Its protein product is CASKRGDRPYGYTF.

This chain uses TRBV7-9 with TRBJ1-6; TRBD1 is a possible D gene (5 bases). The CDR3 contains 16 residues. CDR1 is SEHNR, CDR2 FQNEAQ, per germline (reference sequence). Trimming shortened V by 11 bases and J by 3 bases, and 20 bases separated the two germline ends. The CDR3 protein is CAGTNLLGGYNSPLHF. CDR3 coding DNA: TGTGCCGGCACCAATCTCCTCGGGGGCTATAATTCACCCCTCCACTTT.

CDR3 coding DNA: TGTGCCAGCAGTGGTGGGGTAGTCTACGAGCAGTACTTC. Protein product: CASSGGVVYEQYF. The V and J genes are TRBV12-3 or TRBV12-4 and TRBJ2-7; D call uncertain. This CDR3 contains 13 residues. V was trimmed by 5 bases and J by 3 bases, leaving 11 bases between them.

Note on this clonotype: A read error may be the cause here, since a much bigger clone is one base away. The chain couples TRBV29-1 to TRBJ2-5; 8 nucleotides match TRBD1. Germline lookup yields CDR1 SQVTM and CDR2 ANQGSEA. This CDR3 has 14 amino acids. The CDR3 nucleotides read TGCAGCGTATACTCCGGGACAGGCCAAGAGATCCAGTACTTC. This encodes CSVYSGTGQEIQYF.

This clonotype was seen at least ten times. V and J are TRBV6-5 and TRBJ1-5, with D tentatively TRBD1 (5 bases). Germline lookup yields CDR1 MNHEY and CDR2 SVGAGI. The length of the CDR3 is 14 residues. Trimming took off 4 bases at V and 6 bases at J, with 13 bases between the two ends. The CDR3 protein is CASSFGQGSQPQHF. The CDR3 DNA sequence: TGTGCCAGCAGTTTCGGACAAGGCTCTCAGCCCCAGCATTTT.

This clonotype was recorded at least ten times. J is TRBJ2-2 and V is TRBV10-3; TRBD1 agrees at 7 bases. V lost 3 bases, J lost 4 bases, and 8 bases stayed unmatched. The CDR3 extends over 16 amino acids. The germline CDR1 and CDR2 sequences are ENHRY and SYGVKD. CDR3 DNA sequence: TGTGCCATCAGTGAACCCGGGACAGACGCCACCGGGGAGCTGTTTTTT. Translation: CAISEPGTDATGELFF.

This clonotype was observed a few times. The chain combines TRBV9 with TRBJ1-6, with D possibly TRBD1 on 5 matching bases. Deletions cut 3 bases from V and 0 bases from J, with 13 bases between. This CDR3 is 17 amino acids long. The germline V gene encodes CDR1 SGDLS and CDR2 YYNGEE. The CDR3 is CASSDGTVSSYNSPLHF. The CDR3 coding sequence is TGTGCCAGCAGCGACGGGACCGTAAGCTCCTATAATTCACCCCTCCACTTT. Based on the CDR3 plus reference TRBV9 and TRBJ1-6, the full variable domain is DSGVTQTPKHLITATGQRVTLRCSPRSGDLSVYWYQQSLDQGLQFLIQYYNGEERAKGNILERFSAQQFPDLHSELNLSSLELGDSALYFCASSDGTVSSYNSPLHFGNGTRLTVT.

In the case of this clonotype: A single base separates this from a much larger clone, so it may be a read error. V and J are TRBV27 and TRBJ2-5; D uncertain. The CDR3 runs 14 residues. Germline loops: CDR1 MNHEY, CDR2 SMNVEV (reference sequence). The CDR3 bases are TGTGCCAGCAGTACGGACGGCTTAATAAAGACCCGGTACTTC. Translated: CASSTDGLIKTRYF.

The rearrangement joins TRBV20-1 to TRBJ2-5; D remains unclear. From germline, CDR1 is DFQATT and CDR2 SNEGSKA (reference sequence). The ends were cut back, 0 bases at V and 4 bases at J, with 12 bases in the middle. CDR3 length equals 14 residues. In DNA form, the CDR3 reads TGCAGTGCTAGAGATGGGTGGACCCGAGAGACCCAGTACTTC. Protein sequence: CSARDGWTRETQYF.

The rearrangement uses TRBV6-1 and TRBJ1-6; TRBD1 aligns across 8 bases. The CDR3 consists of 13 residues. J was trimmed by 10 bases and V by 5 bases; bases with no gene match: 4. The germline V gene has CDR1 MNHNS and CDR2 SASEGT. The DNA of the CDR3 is TGTGCCAGCAGTCCCGCAGGGGGCTCACCCCTCCACTTT. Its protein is CASSPAGGSPLHF.

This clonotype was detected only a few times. In DNA, the CDR3 is TGTGCCAGCTCACTAACTGGCTCGACGAACACTGAAGCTTTCTTT. This translates into CASSLTGSTNTEAFF. The rearrangement links TRBV18 to TRBJ1-1; D uncertain. Germline CDR1 reads KGHSH; CDR2 reads LQKENI. V was cut by 4 bases and J by 1 base, with 13 bases left in between. There are 15 residues in the CDR3.

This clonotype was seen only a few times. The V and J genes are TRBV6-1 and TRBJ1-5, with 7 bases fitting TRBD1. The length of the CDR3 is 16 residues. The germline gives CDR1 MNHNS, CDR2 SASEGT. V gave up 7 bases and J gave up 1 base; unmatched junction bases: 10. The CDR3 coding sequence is TGTGCCAGCACTATTCAAACAGGGGACAGCAATCAGCCCCAGCATTTT. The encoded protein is CASTIQTGDSNQPQHF.

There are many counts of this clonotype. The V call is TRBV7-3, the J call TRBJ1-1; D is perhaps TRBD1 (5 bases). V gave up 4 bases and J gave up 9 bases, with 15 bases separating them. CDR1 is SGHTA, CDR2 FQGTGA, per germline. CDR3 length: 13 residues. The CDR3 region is CASSSRAEAKAFF. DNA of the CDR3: TGTGCCAGCAGCTCCAGGGCGGAAGCCAAAGCTTTCTTT.

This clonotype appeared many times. CDR3 bases: TGTGCCAGCTCTTCCTCAGATAACACTGAAGCTTTCTTT. Protein sequence: CASSSSDNTEAFF. The rearrangement links TRBV18 to TRBJ1-1, with no clear D. Deletions cut 6 bases from V and 2 bases from J, with 10 bases between. Germline V CDR1 and CDR2: KGHSH, LQKENI. The CDR3 covers 13 residues.

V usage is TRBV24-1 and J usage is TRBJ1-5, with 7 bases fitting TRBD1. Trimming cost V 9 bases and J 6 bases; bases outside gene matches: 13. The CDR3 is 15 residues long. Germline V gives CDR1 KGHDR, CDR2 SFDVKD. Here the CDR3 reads CATGEVTGKGQPQHF. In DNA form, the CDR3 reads TGTGCCACCGGGGAGGTGACAGGGAAGGGTCAGCCCCAGCATTTT.